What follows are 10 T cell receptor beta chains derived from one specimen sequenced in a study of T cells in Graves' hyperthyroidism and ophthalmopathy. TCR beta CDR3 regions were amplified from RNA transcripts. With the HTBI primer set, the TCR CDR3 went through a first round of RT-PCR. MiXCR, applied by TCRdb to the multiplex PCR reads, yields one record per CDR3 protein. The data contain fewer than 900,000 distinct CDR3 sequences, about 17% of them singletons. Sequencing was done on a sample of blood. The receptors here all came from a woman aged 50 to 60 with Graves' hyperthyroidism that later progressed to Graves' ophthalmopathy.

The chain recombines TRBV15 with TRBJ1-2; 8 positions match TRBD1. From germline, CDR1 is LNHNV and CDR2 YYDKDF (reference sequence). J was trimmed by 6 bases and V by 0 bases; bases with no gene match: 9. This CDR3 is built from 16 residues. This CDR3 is CATSREATGATHGYTF. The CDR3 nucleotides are TGTGCCACCAGCAGAGAAGCGACAGGGGCGACCCATGGCTACACCTTC.

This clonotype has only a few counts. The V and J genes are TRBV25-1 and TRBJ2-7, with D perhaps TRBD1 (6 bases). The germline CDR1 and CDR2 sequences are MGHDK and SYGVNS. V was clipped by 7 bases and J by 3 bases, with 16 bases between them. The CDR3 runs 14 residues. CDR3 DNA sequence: TGTGCCAGCACCCCCGGGCAGGGGCTCTACGAGCAGTACTTC. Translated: CASTPGQGLYEQYF.

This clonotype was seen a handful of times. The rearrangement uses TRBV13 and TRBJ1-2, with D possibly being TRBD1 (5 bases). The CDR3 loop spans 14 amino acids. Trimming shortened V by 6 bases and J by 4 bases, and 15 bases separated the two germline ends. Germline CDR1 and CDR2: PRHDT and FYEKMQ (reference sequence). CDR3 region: CASRIHRDAYGYTF. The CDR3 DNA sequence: TGTGCCAGCAGAATCCACCGGGACGCCTATGGCTACACCTTC.

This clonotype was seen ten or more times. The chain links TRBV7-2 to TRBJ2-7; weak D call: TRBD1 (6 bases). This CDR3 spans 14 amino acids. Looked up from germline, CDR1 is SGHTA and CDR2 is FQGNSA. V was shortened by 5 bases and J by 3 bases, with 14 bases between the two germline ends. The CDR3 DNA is TGTGCCAGCAGCATACTACAGGGAGTCTACGAGCAGTACTTC. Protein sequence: CASSILQGVYEQYF.

The chain's CDR3 is CASSQAPGGDFHGYTF. The CDR3 nucleotides are TGTGCCAGCAGCCAAGCCCCAGGTGGAGACTTCCATGGCTACACCTTC. V gene TRBV14 combines with J gene TRBJ1-2; D gene unclear. Trimming cost V 1 base and J 6 bases, with 18 bases left between them. CDR1 and CDR2 (germline): SGHDN, FVKESK. The CDR3 loop spans 16 amino acids.

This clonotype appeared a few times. The CDR3 DNA reads as TGCAGTGCTAGACTTAGCGGGGGCAACTACAATGAGCAGTTCTTC. Residues: CSARLSGGNYNEQFF. The chain couples TRBV20-1 to TRBJ2-1; 9 bases match TRBD2. Germline V lookup: CDR1 DFQATT, CDR2 SNEGSKA (reference sequence). V trimming: 2 bases; J trimming: 3 bases; junction bases outside the gene matches: 5. The CDR3 length is 15 residues.

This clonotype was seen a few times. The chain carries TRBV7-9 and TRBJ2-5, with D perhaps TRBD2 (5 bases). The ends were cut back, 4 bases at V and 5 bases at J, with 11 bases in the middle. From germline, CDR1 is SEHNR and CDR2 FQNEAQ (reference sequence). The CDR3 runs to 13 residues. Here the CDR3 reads CASSSGLLETQYF. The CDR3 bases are TGTGCCAGCAGCTCCGGACTGTTGGAGACCCAGTACTTC.

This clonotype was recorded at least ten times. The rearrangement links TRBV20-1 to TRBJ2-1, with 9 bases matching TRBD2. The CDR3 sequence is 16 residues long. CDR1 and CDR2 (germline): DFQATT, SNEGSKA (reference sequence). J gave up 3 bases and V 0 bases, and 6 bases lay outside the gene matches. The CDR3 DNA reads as TGCAGTGCTAGAGATTTGAGGCGGGGGGGCTACAATGAGCAGTTCTTC. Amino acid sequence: CSARDLRRGGYNEQFF.

CDR3 nucleotide sequence: TGTGCCATCAGGATGGGACAGCTGAACACTGAAGCTTTCTTT. It translates to CAIRMGQLNTEAFF. J is TRBJ1-1 and V is TRBV10-3; 7 bases map to TRBD1. This CDR3 is 14 amino acids long. From germline, CDR1 is ENHRY and CDR2 SYGVKD. Trimming took 6 bases from V and 0 from J; bases not matched to a gene: 4.

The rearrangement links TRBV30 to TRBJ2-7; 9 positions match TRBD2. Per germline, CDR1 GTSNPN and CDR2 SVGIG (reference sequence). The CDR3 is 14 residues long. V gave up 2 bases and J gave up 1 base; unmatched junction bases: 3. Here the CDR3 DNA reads TGTGCCTGGAGTTCGACTAGCGGTTCCTACGAGCAGTACTTC. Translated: CAWSSTSGSYEQYF.